This T cell receptor (beta chain) was identified during a study of CD8 T cells in ankylosing spondylitis. A few counts support this clonotype. The antigen remains unidentified. Overall study findings and caveats: There were earlier reports of some motif variants in reactive arthritis synovial fluid and blood. What appeared characteristic of ankylosing spondylitis blood was a TCR beta motif of eight or nine highly homologous variants. Significantly higher representation of disease-linked clones was reported for matched ankylosing spondylitis synovial fluid.

Libraries of TCR beta came from quantitative 5'-RACE with molecular barcodes. TCRdb called the 5' RACE reads again in MiXCR, with one record for every CDR3 protein. The repertoire holds 400,000 to 450,000 distinct CDR3 sequences, with about a sixth as singletons. Per germline, CDR1 MDHEN and CDR2 SYDVKM. The CDR3 is 18 amino acids. Unmatched junction bases numbered 19, after V lost 1 base and J lost 11 bases. This receptor was obtained from a male donor with ankylosing spondylitis. This chain connects TRBV28 to TRBJ1-1; 10 nucleotides agree with TRBD1. The material sequenced was blood, either unsorted or a sorted T cell fraction (not recorded which). The CDR3 nucleotides read TGTGCCAGCAGTTTATTACCGCGTTTAGGACAGGGGGATGGGATGGCTTTCTTT. Translated: CASSLLPRLGQGDGMAFF.